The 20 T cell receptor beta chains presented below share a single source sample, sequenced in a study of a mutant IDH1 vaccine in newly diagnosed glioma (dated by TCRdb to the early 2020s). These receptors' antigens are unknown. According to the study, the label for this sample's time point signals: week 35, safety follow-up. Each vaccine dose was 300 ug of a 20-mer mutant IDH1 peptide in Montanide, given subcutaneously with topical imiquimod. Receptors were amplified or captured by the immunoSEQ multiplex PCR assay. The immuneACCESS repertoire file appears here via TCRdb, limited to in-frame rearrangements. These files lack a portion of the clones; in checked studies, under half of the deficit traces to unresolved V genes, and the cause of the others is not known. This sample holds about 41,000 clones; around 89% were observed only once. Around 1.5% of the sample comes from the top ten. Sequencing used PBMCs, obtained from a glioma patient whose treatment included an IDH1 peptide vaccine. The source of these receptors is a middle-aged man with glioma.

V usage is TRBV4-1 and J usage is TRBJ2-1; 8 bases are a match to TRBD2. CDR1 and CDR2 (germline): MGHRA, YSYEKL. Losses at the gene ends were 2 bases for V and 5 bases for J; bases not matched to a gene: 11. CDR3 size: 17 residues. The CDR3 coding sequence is TGCGCCAGCAGCCAACTCAGGCGGGGGGTATACGACAATGAGCAGTTCTTC. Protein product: CASSQLRRGVYDNEQFF.

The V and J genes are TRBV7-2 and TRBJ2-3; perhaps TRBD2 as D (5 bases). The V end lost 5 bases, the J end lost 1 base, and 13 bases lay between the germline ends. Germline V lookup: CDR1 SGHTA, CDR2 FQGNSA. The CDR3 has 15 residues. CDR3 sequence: CASSPRGRRTDTQYF. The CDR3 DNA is TGTGCCAGCAGCCCGAGAGGGAGACGCACAGATACGCAGTATTTT.

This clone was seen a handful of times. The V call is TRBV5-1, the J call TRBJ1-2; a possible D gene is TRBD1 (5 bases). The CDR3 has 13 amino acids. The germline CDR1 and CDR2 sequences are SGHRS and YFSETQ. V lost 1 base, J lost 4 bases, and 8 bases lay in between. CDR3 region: CASSLQGTYGYTF. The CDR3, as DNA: TGCGCCAGCAGCTTGCAGGGAACCTATGGCTACACCTTC.

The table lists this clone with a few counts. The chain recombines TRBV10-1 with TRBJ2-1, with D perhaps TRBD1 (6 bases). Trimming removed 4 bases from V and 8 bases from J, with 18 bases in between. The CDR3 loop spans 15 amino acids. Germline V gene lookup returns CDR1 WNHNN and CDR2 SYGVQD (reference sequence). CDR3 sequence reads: CASSGSVLGADEQFF. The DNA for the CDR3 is TGCGCCAGCAGTGGTTCAGTGTTGGGGGCTGATGAGCAGTTCTTC.

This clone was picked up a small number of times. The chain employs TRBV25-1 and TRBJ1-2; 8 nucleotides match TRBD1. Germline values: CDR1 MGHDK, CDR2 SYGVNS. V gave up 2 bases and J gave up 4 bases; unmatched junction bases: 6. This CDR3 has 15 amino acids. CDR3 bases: TGTGCCAGCAGTGAAGGGAACAGGGGGAGCTATGGCTACACCTTC. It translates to CASSEGNRGSYGYTF.

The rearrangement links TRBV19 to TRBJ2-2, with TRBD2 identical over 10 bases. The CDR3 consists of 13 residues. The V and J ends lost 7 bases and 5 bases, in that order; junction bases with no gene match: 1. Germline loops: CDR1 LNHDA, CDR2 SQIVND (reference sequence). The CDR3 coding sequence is TGTGCCAGTACTAGCGGGGGAACCGGGGAGCTGTTTTTT. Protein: CASTSGGTGELFF.

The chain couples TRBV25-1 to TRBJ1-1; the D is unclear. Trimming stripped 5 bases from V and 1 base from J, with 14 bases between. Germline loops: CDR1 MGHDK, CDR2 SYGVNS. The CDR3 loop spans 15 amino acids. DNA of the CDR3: TGTGCCAGCAGTTCTCGGACCGGGCCGAACACTGAAGCTTTCTTT. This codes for CASSSRTGPNTEAFF. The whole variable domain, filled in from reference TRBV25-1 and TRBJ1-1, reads EADIYQTPRYLVIGTGKKITLECSQTMGHDKMYWYQQDPGMELHLIHYSYGVNSTEKGDLSSESTVSRIRTEHFPLTLESARPSHTSQYLCASSSRTGPNTEAFFGQGTRLTVV.

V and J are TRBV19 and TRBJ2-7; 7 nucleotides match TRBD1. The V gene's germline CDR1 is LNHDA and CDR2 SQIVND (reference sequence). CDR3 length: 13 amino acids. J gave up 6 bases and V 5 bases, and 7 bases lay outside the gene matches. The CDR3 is CASSARSGGEQYV. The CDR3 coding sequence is TGTGCCAGTAGTGCGCGCTCAGGGGGCGAGCAGTACGTC.

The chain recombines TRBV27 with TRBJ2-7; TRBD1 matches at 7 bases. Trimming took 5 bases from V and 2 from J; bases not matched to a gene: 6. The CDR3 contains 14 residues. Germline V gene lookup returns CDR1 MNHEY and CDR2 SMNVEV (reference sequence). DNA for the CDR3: TGTGCCAGCAGTCCTTGGGACAGACCCTACGAGCAGTACTTC. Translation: CASSPWDRPYEQYF.

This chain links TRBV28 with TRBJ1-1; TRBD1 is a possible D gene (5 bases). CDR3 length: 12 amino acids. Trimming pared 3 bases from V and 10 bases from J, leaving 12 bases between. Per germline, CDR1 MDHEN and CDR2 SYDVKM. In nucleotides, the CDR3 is TGTGCCAGCAGTTTTCGGGGGATTGGAGCTTTCTTT. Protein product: CASSFRGIGAFF. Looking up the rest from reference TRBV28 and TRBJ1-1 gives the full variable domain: DVKVTQSSRYLVKRTGEKVFLECVQDMDHENMFWYRQDPGLGLRLIYFSYDVKMKEKGDIPEGYSVSREKKERFSLILESASTNQTSMYLCASSFRGIGAFFGQGTRLTVV.

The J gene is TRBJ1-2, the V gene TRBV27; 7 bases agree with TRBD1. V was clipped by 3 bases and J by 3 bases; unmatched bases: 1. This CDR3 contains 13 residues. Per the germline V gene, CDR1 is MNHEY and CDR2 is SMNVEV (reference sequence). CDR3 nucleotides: TGTGCCAGCAGTTTGGGACAGTACTATGGCTACACCTTC. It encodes CASSLGQYYGYTF.

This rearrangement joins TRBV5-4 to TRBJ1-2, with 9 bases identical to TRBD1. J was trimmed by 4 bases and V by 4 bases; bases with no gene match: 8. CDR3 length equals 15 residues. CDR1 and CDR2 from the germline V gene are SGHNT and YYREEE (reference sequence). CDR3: CASSHPGQGVYGYTF. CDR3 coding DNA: TGTGCCAGCAGCCACCCGGGACAGGGTGTCTATGGCTACACCTTC.

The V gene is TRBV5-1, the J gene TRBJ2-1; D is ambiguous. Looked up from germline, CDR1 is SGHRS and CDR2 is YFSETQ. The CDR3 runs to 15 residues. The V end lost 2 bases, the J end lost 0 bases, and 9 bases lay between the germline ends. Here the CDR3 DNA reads TGCGCCAGCAGCTTCTCTCAGAGCTCCTACAATGAGCAGTTCTTC. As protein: CASSFSQSSYNEQFF.

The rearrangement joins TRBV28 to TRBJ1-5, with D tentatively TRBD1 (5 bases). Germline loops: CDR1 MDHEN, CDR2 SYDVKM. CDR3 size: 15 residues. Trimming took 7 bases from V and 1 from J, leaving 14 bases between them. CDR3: CASMMGRLSNQPQHF. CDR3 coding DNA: TGTGCCAGCATGATGGGACGGTTAAGCAATCAGCCCCAGCATTTT.

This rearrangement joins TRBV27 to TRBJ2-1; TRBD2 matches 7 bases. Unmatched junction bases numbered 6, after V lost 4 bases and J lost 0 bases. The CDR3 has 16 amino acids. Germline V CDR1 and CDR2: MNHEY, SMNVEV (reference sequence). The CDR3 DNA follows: TGTGCCAGCAGTTCGTGGGACTATAGCTCCTACAATGAGCAGTTCTTC. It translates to CASSSWDYSSYNEQFF.

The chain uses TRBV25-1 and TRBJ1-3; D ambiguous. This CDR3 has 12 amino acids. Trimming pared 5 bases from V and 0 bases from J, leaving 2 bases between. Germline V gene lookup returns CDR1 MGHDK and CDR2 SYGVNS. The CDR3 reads CASSPSGNTIYF. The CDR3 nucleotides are TGTGCCAGCAGTCCCTCTGGAAACACCATATATTTT.

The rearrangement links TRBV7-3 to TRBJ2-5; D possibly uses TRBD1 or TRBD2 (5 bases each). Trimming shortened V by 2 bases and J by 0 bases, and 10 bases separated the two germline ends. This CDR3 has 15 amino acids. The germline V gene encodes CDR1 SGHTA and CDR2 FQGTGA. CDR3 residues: CASSLQGENQETQYF. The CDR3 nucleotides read TGTGCCAGCAGCTTACAGGGAGAGAACCAAGAGACCCAGTACTTC.

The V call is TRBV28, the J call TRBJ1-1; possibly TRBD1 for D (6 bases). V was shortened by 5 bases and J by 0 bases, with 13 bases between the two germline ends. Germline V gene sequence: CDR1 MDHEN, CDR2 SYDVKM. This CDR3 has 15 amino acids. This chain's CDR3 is CASSQHRVMNTEAFF. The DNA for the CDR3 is TGTGCCAGCAGTCAACACAGGGTCATGAACACTGAAGCTTTCTTT.

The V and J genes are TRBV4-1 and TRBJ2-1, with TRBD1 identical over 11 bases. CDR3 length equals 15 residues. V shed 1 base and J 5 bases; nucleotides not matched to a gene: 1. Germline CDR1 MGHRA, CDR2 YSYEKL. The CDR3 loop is CASSQVGQGDNEQFF. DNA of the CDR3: TGCGCCAGCAGCCAAGTGGGACAGGGGGACAATGAGCAGTTCTTC.

CDR3 in DNA: TGTGCCAGCAGTTCCGACTGGTCCTACGAGCAGTACTTC. Translation: CASSSDWSYEQYF. The chain is built from TRBV27 and TRBJ2-7, with D unresolved. V was clipped by 4 bases and J by 1 base, with 8 bases between them. CDR1 MNHEY and CDR2 SMNVEV come from the germline V gene (reference sequence). The CDR3 extends over 13 amino acids.